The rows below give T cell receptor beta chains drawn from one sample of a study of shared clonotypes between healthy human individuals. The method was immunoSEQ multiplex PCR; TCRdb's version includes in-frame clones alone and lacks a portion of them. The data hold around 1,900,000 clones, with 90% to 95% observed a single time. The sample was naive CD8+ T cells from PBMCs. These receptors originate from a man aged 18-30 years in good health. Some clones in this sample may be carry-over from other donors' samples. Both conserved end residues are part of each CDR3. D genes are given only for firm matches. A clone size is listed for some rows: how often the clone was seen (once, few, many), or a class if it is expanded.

CDR3: CASSTKKDAQSRANVLTF
DNA: TGCGCCAGCAGCACCAAGAAGGACGCACAAAGTCGGGCCAACGTCCTGACTTTC
size: NA
V: TRBV4-3
D: NA
J: TRBJ2-6

CDR3: CASSLWDGYNSPLHF
DNA: TGTGCCAGCAGTTTATGGGACGGCTATAATTCACCCCTCCACTTT
size: NA
V: TRBV27
D: NA
J: TRBJ1-6

CDR3: CASSLKTSGKETQYF
DNA: TGTGCCAGCAGCCTCAAGACTAGCGGGAAAGAGACCCAGTACTTC
size: NA
V: TRBV11-1
D: TRBD2
J: TRBJ2-5

CDR3: CASSLIPTSGSVYEQYF
DNA: TGTGCCAGCAGTCTCATTCCGACTAGCGGGAGTGTATACGAGCAGTACTTC
size: NA
V: TRBV27
D: TRBD2
J: TRBJ2-7

CDR3: CASSQGTRDEQFF
DNA: TGCGCCAGCAGCCAAGGAACTAGAGATGAGCAGTTCTTC
size: NA
V: TRBV4-3
D: NA
J: TRBJ2-1

CDR3: CASSLATSFEQYF
DNA: TGCGCCAGCAGCTTGGCGACTTCGTTCGAGCAGTACTTC
size: NA
V: TRBV5-1
D: NA
J: TRBJ2-7

CDR3: CASSPTRGMDQYF
DNA: TGTGCCAGCAGCCCCACCCGCGGGATGGACCAGTACTTC
size: NA
V: TRBV14
D: NA
J: TRBJ2-5

CDR3: CASTVGTTGANVLTF
DNA: TGTGCCAGCACCGTAGGGACAACTGGGGCCAACGTCCTGACTTTC
size: NA
V: TRBV28
D: NA
J: TRBJ2-6

CDR3: CASSLSRTGGEANYGYTF
DNA: TGTGCCAGCAGTCTATCTAGGACAGGGGGCGAAGCTAACTATGGCTACACCTTC
size: NA
V: TRBV2
D: TRBD1
J: TRBJ1-2

CDR3: CASSREGQGNSYNEQFF
DNA: TGTGCCAGCAGCCGGGAAGGACAGGGTAATTCCTACAATGAGCAGTTCTTC
size: NA
V: TRBV7-9
D: TRBD1
J: TRBJ2-1

CDR3: CASSLDDRAPGELFF
DNA: TGCGCCAGCAGCTTGGATGACAGGGCCCCCGGGGAGCTGTTTTTT
size: NA
V: TRBV5-1
D: TRBD1
J: TRBJ2-2

CDR3: CASSHPTSGTPPTYEQYF
DNA: TGTGCCAGCAGCCACCCGACTAGCGGGACTCCCCCAACCTACGAGCAGTACTTC
size: NA
V: TRBV9
D: TRBD2
J: TRBJ2-7

CDR3: CASDPRGYTF
DNA: TGTGCCAGCGATCCGAGGGGCTACACCTTC
size: few
V: TRBV9
D: NA
J: TRBJ1-2

CDR3: CASSPGLVQFF
DNA: TGTGCCAGCAGCCCAGGACTAGTTCAGTTCTTC
size: NA
V: TRBV28
D: TRBD2
J: TRBJ2-1

CDR3: CASSPDRAHTDTQYF
DNA: TGTGCCAGCTCACCGGACAGGGCCCACACAGATACGCAGTATTTT
size: NA
V: TRBV18
D: TRBD1
J: TRBJ2-3

CDR3: CASSLSPGTKEETQYF
DNA: TGTGCCAGCAGTTTATCGCCCGGGACTAAGGAAGAGACCCAGTACTTC
size: NA
V: TRBV27
D: TRBD2
J: TRBJ2-5

CDR3: CASSPQPGLAGGETQYF
DNA: TGTGCCAGCAGCCCGCAACCGGGACTAGCGGGAGGGGAGACCCAGTACTTC
size: NA
V: TRBV7-9
D: TRBD2
J: TRBJ2-5

CDR3: CASSLAVTGEGDTEAFF
DNA: TGTGCCAGCAGCTTGGCCGTGACAGGTGAAGGAGACACTGAAGCTTTCTTT
size: NA
V: TRBV5-6
D: NA
J: TRBJ1-1

CDR3: CASSLYRGTIYF
DNA: TGTGCCAGCAGCTTATACAGGGGAACCATATATTTT
size: NA
V: TRBV7-9
D: TRBD1
J: TRBJ1-3

CDR3: CSAQTRVTEAFF
DNA: TGCAGCGCCCAGACCAGGGTCACTGAAGCTTTCTTT
size: NA
V: TRBV29-1
D: NA
J: TRBJ1-1

CDR3: CASSQGRVSGRDTQYF
DNA: TGTGCCAGCAGCCAAGGACGGGTTAGCGGAAGGGATACGCAGTATTTT
size: NA
V: TRBV14
D: NA
J: TRBJ2-3

CDR3: CASSLGPAGGPLYNEQFF
DNA: TGTGCCAGCAGCTTAGGTCCAGCGGGAGGGCCGCTCTACAATGAGCAGTTCTTC
size: NA
V: TRBV7-3
D: TRBD2
J: TRBJ2-1

CDR3: CATGLAGNQQFF
DNA: TGTGCCACCGGACTAGCGGGGAACCAGCAGTTCTTC
size: NA
V: TRBV27
D: TRBD2
J: TRBJ2-1

CDR3: CASSSGAEGYSNQPQHF
DNA: TGTGCCAGCTCCTCCGGGGCGGAAGGCTATAGCAATCAGCCCCAGCATTTT
size: once
V: TRBV28
D: NA
J: TRBJ1-5

CDR3: CATQNGVSEKLFF
DNA: TGTGCCACGCAGAATGGAGTAAGTGAAAAACTGTTTTTT
size: NA
V: TRBV7-9
D: NA
J: TRBJ1-4

CDR3: CASSQDRTGNYGYTF
DNA: TGTGCCAGCAGCCAAGATAGGACAGGGAACTATGGCTACACCTTC
size: NA
V: TRBV14
D: TRBD1
J: TRBJ1-2

CDR3: CASSIRDRVGTEAFF
DNA: TGTGCCAGCAGCATTCGGGACAGGGTAGGCACTGAAGCTTTCTTT
size: NA
V: TRBV14
D: TRBD1
J: TRBJ1-1

CDR3: CASSYDRHGNQPQHF
DNA: TGTGCCAGCAGTTACGACAGGCACGGCAATCAGCCCCAGCATTTT
size: NA
V: TRBV6-5
D: NA
J: TRBJ1-5

CDR3: CASSLVTSAPRDEQFF
DNA: TGTGCCAGCAGTTTAGTGACTAGCGCCCCACGTGACGAGCAGTTCTTC
size: once
V: TRBV28
D: TRBD2
J: TRBJ2-1

CDR3: CASSFLPYNEQFF
DNA: TGTGCCAGCAGCTTCCTCCCTTACAATGAGCAGTTCTTC
size: NA
V: TRBV5-4
D: NA
J: TRBJ2-1

CDR3: CASSLAGTSGQETQYF
DNA: TGTGCCAGCAGCTTGGCTGGGACTAGCGGACAAGAGACCCAGTACTTC
size: NA
V: TRBV5-8
D: TRBD2
J: TRBJ2-5

CDR3: CASSSEYQPQHF
DNA: TGTGCCAGCAGCTCCGAATATCAGCCCCAGCATTTT
size: NA
V: TRBV7-8
D: NA
J: TRBJ1-5

CDR3: CASSSQRRVPGYTF
DNA: TGTGCCAGCAGTTCCCAACGGAGAGTTCCTGGCTACACCTTC
size: NA
V: TRBV28
D: NA
J: TRBJ1-2

CDR3: CASSYFKKGNEQYF
DNA: TGTGCCAGCAGTTACTTCAAGAAGGGGAACGAGCAGTACTTC
size: NA
V: TRBV6-6
D: NA
J: TRBJ2-7

CDR3: CASIGQGIGEQYF
DNA: TGTGCCAGTATTGGACAGGGGATAGGCGAGCAGTACTTC
size: NA
V: TRBV18
D: TRBD1
J: TRBJ2-7

CDR3: CASSYQGLLYEQYF
DNA: TGTGCCAGCAGTTACCAGGGACTCCTCTACGAGCAGTACTTC
size: NA
V: TRBV6-5
D: NA
J: TRBJ2-7

CDR3: CASSPPLSGELFF
DNA: TGTGCCAGCTCACCGCCCCTTTCCGGGGAGCTGTTTTTT
size: NA
V: TRBV18
D: NA
J: TRBJ2-2

CDR3: CASGWGDSRSHEQFF
DNA: TGTGCTAGTGGTTGGGGGGACAGCCGATCCCATGAGCAGTTCTTC
size: once
V: TRBV12-5
D: NA
J: TRBJ2-1

CDR3: CASSIKQGSQPQHF
DNA: TGTGCCAGTAGTATAAAACAGGGAAGTCAGCCCCAGCATTTT
size: NA
V: TRBV19
D: NA
J: TRBJ1-5

CDR3: CASSFSPGRYGYTF
DNA: TGTGCCAGCAGTTTCAGTCCTGGTCGCTATGGCTACACCTTC
size: NA
V: TRBV28
D: NA
J: TRBJ1-2

CDR3: CASSSGRATEAFF
DNA: TGTGCCAGCAGTTCAGGACGGGCCACTGAAGCTTTCTTT
size: NA
V: TRBV28
D: NA
J: TRBJ1-1

CDR3: CASRNRGARGGYTF
DNA: TGTGCCAGCAGGAACAGGGGCGCGCGAGGTGGCTACACCTTC
size: NA
V: TRBV6-5
D: TRBD1
J: TRBJ1-2